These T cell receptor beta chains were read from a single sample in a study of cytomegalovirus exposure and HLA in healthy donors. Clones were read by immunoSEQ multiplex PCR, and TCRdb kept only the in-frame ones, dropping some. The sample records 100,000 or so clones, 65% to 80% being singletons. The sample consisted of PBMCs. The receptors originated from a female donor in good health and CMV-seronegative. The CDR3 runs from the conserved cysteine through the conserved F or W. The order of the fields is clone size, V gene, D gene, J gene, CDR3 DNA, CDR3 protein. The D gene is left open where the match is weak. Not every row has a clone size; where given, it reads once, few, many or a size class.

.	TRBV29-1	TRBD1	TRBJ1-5	TGCAGCGTACGATCTACAGGGGTTGGGCAGCCCCAGCATTTT	CSVRSTGVGQPQHF
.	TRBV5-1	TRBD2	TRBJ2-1	TGCGCCAGCAGCTTGTCCGCGGGGGGGATGTACAATGAGCAGTTCTTC	CASSLSAGGMYNEQFF
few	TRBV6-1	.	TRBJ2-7	TGTGCCAGCAGGCCGGGACTGCTCTCCTACGAGCAGTACTTC	CASRPGLLSYEQYF
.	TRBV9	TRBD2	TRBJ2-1	TGTGCCAGCAGCGCCGGGACTAGCGGGGGCGATGAGCAGTTCTTC	CASSAGTSGGDEQFF
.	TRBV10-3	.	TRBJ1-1	TGTGCCATCAGTGATCACAGGGATCAATCGACTGAAGCTTTCTTT	CAISDHRDQSTEAFF
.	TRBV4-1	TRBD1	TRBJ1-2	TGCGCCAGCAGCCAAAGCCTGGACAGGGCCTATGGCTACACCTTC	CASSQSLDRAYGYTF
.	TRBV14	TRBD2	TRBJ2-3	TGTGCCAGCAGCCAGCTTCGGGGGGGCCTTGGGACAGATACGCAGTATTTT	CASSQLRGGLGTDTQYF
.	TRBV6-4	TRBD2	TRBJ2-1	TGTGCCAGCAGTGAGTCGGGGGGCTCCTACAATGAGCAGTTCTTC	CASSESGGSYNEQFF
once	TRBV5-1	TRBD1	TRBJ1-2	TGCGCCAGCAGCCCAGACAGGGGCGGTGGCTACACCTTC	CASSPDRGGGYTF
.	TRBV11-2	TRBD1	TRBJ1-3	TGTGCCAGCAGCTTACCGGGACAGGGTGGAAACACCATATATTTT	CASSLPGQGGNTIYF
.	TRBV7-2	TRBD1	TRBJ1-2	TGTGCCAGCAGCAGTAGGACAGGGGGTTTCTATGGCTACACCTTC	CASSSRTGGFYGYTF
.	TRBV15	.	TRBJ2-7	TGTGCCACCAGCAGGAGGACACCCTCCTACGAGCAGTACTTC	CATSRRTPSYEQYF
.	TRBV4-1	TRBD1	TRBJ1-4	TGCGCCAGCAGCTTGGGGGCAGGGGGCGCGACTAATGAAAAACTGTTTTTT	CASSLGAGGATNEKLFF
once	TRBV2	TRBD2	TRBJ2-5	TGTGCCAGCAGTGAGGGACTAGCGGCCCGGGCGACCCAGTACTTC	CASSEGLAARATQYF
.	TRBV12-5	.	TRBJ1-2	TGTGCTAGTGGTTCTGGGTCGGGTGGCTACACCTTC	CASGSGSGGYTF
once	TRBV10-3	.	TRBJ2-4	TGTGCCATCAGTGCAGAAAACATTCAGTACTTC	CAISAENIQYF
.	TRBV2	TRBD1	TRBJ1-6	TGTGCCACGCCCGGGACAGCGAGAAATTCACCCCTCCACTTT	CATPGTARNSPLHF
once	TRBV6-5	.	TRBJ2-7	TGTGCCAGCAGTTACTCCGCCTACGAGCAGTACTTC	CASSYSAYEQYF
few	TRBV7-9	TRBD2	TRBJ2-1	TGTGCCAGCAGCTTTGGACTAGCGGACCCGATCGATGAGCAGTTCTTC	CASSFGLADPIDEQFF
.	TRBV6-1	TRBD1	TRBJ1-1	TGTGCCAGCACCCACCGGGACAGGGCGAGTGAAGCTTTCTTT	CASTHRDRASEAFF
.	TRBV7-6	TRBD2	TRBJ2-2	TGTGCCAGCAGCTTAGATCGAGCGGGGGGCCTTAACACCGGGGAGCTGTTTTTT	CASSLDRAGGLNTGELFF
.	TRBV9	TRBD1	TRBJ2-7	TGTGCCAGCAGCGTTCCGGGACAGGGTTCCAACGAGCAGTACTTC	CASSVPGQGSNEQYF